Sequencing of this TCR beta chain was carried out in a study of cytomegalovirus exposure and HLA in healthy donors (dated by TCRdb to between 2016 and 2019). Regarding the study in general: In an earlier analysis of roughly 500 of the donors, around 290 Gb of sequence data and approximately 120 million unique TCR beta sequences from about 179 million T cells were reported. Among around 400 genotyped donors of the cohort, an average of about 240,000 unique TCR beta nucleotide sequences were sequenced per donor, around 20% of them non-productive. To decide whether each TCR beta V gene segment behaved as functional or pseudogenic, an earlier analysis of approximately 590 of the donors relied on high-throughput TCR beta sequencing. Every repertoire in the discovery cohort had been generated on one and the same sequencing platform. The aim of the study was to test whether cataloging public T cell receptors could identify signatures of past pathogen exposure. The study combined high-throughput TCR immunosequencing, statistical association of individual TCRs with disease status, and machine learning to predict cytomegalovirus infection status. An early release that covered approximately 600 HLA-typed donors contained about 300 gigabases of sequencing data and approximately 85 million unique TCR sequences. A later genetic analysis used genome-wide SNP genotypes for about 60% of the roughly 700 donors, treating that subset as a discovery cohort. Alongside the repertoire data, information on donor age, sex, ethnicity and CMV serostatus was compiled. Roughly five DR-DQ haplotypes were handled as single units for association and clustering, since linkage in the cohort was strong. A later analysis re-examined previously published TCR beta repertoires from roughly 720 donors and added high-resolution HLA genotyping to investigate patterns of TCR occurrence. Both class I and class II loci were covered by HLA typing, at four-digit resolution. Among the roughly 370 genotyped donors, more than 70% belonged to the genetic ancestry cluster associated with self-reported Caucasian donors. Using immunosequencing, the study profiled T cell repertoires from around 680 subjects and related those repertoires to cytomegalovirus serostatus. In the later analysis, no new phenotypic data were used to find candidate immune exposures; instead, reliance was placed on TCR beta sequences and their occurrence across donors. Besides the first cohort of more than 650 subjects, a separate validation cohort made up of 120 different subjects was used. The number of donors typed differed by locus, with roughly 620-630 for A, B, C, DRB1 and DQB1, roughly 520 for DQA1, about 610 for DPA1, and some 440 for DPB1. Overall study outcomes, separate from this receptor: When HLA alleles, especially DR and DQ, strongly co-occurred, TCR associations were difficult to assign to individual alleles. This cohort had only TCR beta chains sequenced, and the lack of alpha or paired-chain data limited which features could be detected. The classifier was reported to diagnose cytomegalovirus status with high specificity and sensitivity in both the original cohort and the validation cohort. Several of the top co-occurrence clusters appeared to be linked to parvovirus B19, influenza, CMV and Epstein-Barr virus, according to a later analysis. Roughly uniform sequencing depth across donors was assumed in presence/absence analyses, although this assumption may not hold. A later genetic analysis reported fewer N-insertions in productive TCRs among donors in an Asian-associated ancestry cluster than the 666-donor mean. In a later analysis, HLA-associated TCR beta chains showed more clonal expansion and lower generation probabilities than non-associated chains that were equally common. Immune exposure information for the cohort was limited to CMV serostatus. A further reported finding was that TCR beta sequences accurately predicted the HLA-A and HLA-B alleles for most subjects in the first cohort. HLA typing was unavailable for some donors at each locus, so association tests used only the typed subset. In an earlier analysis of some 640 of the donors, most TCR beta V segments were observed in productive rearrangements about 90% or about 30% of the time, broadly matching IMGT annotations. A group of highly shared sequence variants was considered likely to be a technical artifact of the sequencing pipeline. Most TCR sequences were observed very rarely across donors, whereas some public TCRs were present in many individuals. In a later analysis, around 17,000 TCR beta sequences were associated with specific HLA alleles at a false discovery rate of 0.05. According to the authors, the approach could potentially be generalized to other disease states and immunological phenotypes. The earlier analysis of 587 of the donors excluded seventeen rarely observed V segments, including chromosome 9 orphons, because counts were too low. A later genetic analysis associated a missense DCLRE1C variant with V-gene and J-gene trimming of TCR beta chains, and an independent cohort replicated the association. The study gave a list of about 150 TCR beta chains associated with cytomegalovirus. Correlated functional status among segregating V segments might reflect linkage disequilibrium, but an unknown experimental factor could not be ruled out. A later analysis found that TCR association rates varied across HLA loci, with DRB1 alleles showing the most associated TCRs and HLA-C alleles the fewest. A few of the identified cytomegalovirus-associated TCR beta chains were confirmed in vitro to be specific for cytomegalovirus antigens. Most CMV-associated TCR beta chains appeared to be HLA-restricted in a later analysis, and the HLA associations seemed to be driven largely by CMV exposure. Some IMGT-functional V segments, including TRBV6-2 and TRBV6-3, could not be told apart with the 87-base-pair reads, so those segments were excluded.

Library generation was performed with the immunoSEQ multiplex PCR assay. A mixture of 60 forward primers for TCR Vbeta segments and 13 reverse primers for TCR Jbeta segments was used in the multiplex PCR. The CDR3 region of rearranged TCR beta genes was amplified from genomic DNA by a multiplex PCR assay. Amplified TCR beta libraries were sequenced as 87-base-pair reads on the Illumina HiSeq System. The study's processing was this. A later analysis counted some 80 million unique TCR beta chains across the 640 or so repertoires, and 9 million to 14 million of these chains were shared by at least two donors. Raw reads were error-corrected and collapsed into unique sequences by a nearest-neighbor algorithm in which closely related sequences were merged to remove PCR and sequencing errors. To assign V, D and J gene segments, CDR3 sequences were aligned to IMGT reference sequences. For a sequence to be retained, at least a six-nucleotide match to both a V gene segment and a J gene segment was required. A rearrangement counted as productive if the CDR3 had no stop codons and remained in frame with V and J, and every other rearrangement counted as non-productive. CDR3 was defined according to IMGT convention as the region running from the second conserved V-encoded cysteine to the conserved J-encoded phenylalanine. Sequences without an unambiguous match to a single V gene segment were excluded from the earlier analysis of 500 to 700 of the donors. In an earlier analysis of some 590 of the donors, a V segment was called functional when productive rearrangements were above 56.7%, and segregating when the standard deviation between donors exceeded 5%. A statistical classification framework was developed to diagnose cytomegalovirus status using the catalog of TCR beta chain sequences. A later analysis assigned V and J genes by comparing TCR nucleotide sequences with IMGT/GENE-DB human TR gene sequences. In a later analysis, CDR3 sequences and most-parsimonious VDJ recombination scenarios were assigned using the TCRdist pipeline. In a later analysis, each TCR beta chain was defined by its CDR3 amino acid sequence together with its V-gene family, and reads without a unique V-gene family were excluded. As a way to deal with suspected cross-contamination and a sequencing artifact, a later analysis dropped approximately 570 nucleotide sequences that were highly shared and had low generation probability. In a later analysis, a clonal expansion index for each public chain was calculated from normalized within-repertoire ranks of inferred template counts. A later analysis computed generation probabilities with a VDJ recombination model fitted to out-of-frame rearrangements, and checked the results against IGoR. A later analysis scored TCR-TCR, TCR-HLA and TCR-CMV co-occurrence with hypergeometric tests, applying a repertoire-size bias correction to TCR pairs. False discovery rates were estimated in a later analysis by permuting HLA or CMV assignments 20 times. In a later analysis, co-occurring TCRs were grouped using DBSCAN, and TCRdist sequence similarity was added for clustering within HLA-allele-positive subsets. Repertoires with fewer than 30,000 or more than 120,000 public chains, plus five repertoires with anomalous nucleotide sharing, were excluded from co-occurrence clustering. The table comes from immuneACCESS by way of TCRdb, which keeps in-frame sequences with V and J called. Part of the clones is missing from these tables; in studies checked, under half for an unresolved V gene and the rest for unknown reasons. The V and J calls and clone size are taken from that table; D and trimming were inferred from the DNA. For this sample there are fewer than 110,000 clones; roughly 82% appear just once. The top ten clones comprise less than 3% of the sample.

The germline V gene encodes CDR1 SGHRS and CDR2 YFSETQ. Including the terminal cysteine and phenylalanine, the CDR3 comprises 13 residues. CDR3 DNA only is kept here, 39 bases in frame from base 1. The V and J ends are trimmed by 9 bases and 9 bases, leaving 19 bases between them. The cohort consisted of some 670 healthy bone marrow donors. All cohort members were sampled while nominally healthy, although unrecorded immune exposures were likely present. The donor tested CMV seropositive and was one of the 289 seropositive cohort members. Each donor provided a peripheral blood sample, and peripheral blood mononuclear cells were used for TCR beta sequencing. Genomic DNA was extracted from the blood cell samples with the Qiagen DNeasy Blood Extraction Kit. Notes on this clone: Its antigen specificity is not known. Base qualities are not at hand, and no much larger clone is one base apart. Different DNA sequences within this sample yield the same CDR3.

The clonotype originates from a man younger than 40 in good health and CMV-seropositive. This chain joins TRBV5-1 to TRBJ1-5; TRBD1 is a weak D gene call, 6 bases matching. The material sequenced was PBMCs. CDR3 region: CATAGVPARPQHF. The sequenced DNA: TGCGCCACAGCAGGGGTTCCGGCCAGGCCCCAGCATTTT.